This TCR beta chain was profiled in a study of T cell changes during pregnancy in multiple sclerosis. This CDR3 has 12 residues. V was cut by 3 bases and J by 6 bases, with 11 bases left in between. Germline V gene sequence: CDR1 SQVTM, CDR2 ANQGSEA. Produced via immunoSEQ multiplex PCR; TCRdb's table is partial and in-frame only. The sample has around 110,000 clones, 90% to 95% seen once; the top ten hold less than 2%. V and J are TRBV29-1 and TRBJ1-2, with D perhaps TRBD1 (5 bases). This material consisted of peripheral blood, taken in the third trimester of pregnancy. The receptor's source is a female donor with multiple sclerosis, enrolled in a pregnancy study. The CDR3 sequence is CSVDQGLHGYTF. In nucleotides, the CDR3 is TGCAGCGTTGACCAGGGTTTGCATGGCTACACCTTC.